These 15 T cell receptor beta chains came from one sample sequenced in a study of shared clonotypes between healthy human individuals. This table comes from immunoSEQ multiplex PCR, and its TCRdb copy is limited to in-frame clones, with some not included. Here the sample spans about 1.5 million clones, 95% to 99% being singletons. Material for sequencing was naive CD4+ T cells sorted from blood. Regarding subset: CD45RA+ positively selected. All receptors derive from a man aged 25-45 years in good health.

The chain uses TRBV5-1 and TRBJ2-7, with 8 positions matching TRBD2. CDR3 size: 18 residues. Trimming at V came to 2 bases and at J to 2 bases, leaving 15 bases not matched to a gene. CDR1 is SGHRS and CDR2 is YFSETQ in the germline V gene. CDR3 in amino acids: CASSLGPKLAGTAYEQYF. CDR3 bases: TGCGCCAGCAGCTTAGGCCCCAAGCTAGCGGGCACCGCCTACGAGCAGTACTTC. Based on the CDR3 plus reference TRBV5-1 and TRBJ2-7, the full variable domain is KAGVTQTPRYLIKTRGQQVTLSCSPISGHRSVSWYQQTPGQGLQFLFEYFSETQRNKGNFPGRFSGRQFSNSRSEMNVSTLELGDSALYLCASSLGPKLAGTAYEQYFGPGTRLTVT.

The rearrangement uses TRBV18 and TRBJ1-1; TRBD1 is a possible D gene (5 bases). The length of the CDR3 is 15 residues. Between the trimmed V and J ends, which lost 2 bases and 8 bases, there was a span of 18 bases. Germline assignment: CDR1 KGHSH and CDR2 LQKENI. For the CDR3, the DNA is TGTGCCAGCTCACCATTGGAAGGGGCCTCGGGGGAAGCTTTCTTT. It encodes CASSPLEGASGEAFF. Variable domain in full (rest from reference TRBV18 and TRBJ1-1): NAGVMQNPRHLVRRRGQEARLRCSPMKGHSHVYWYRQLPEEGLKFMVYLQKENIIDESGMPKERFSAEFPKEGPSILRIQQVVRGDSAAYFCASSPLEGASGEAFFGQGTRLTVV.

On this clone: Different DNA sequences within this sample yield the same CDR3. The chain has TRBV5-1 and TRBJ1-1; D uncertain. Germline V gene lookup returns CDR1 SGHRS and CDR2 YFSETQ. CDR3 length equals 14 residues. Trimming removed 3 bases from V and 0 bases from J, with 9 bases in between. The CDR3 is CASSSGVMNTEAFF. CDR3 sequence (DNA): TGCGCCAGCAGCTCTGGGGTAATGAACACTGAAGCTTTCTTT.

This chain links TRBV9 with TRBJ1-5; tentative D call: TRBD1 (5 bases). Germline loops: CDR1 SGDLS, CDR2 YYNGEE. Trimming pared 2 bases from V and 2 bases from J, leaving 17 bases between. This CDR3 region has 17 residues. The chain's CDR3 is CASSVRGGVKGNQPQHF. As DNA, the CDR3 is TGTGCCAGCAGCGTGAGGGGCGGGGTAAAAGGCAATCAGCCCCAGCATTTT.

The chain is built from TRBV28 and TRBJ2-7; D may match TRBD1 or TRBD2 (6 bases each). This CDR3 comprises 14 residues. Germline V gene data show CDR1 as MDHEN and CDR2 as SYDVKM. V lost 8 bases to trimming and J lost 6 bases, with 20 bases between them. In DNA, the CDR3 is TGTGCCAGCTTGAGACTCCCTAAGGGGGGCGAGCAGTACTTC. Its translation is CASLRLPKGGEQYF.

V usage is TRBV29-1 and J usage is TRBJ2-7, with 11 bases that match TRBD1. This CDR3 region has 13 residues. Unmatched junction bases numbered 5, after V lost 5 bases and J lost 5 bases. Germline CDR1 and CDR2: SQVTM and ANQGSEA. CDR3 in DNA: TGCAGCGTTACGGGACAGGGGGACGACGAGCAGTACTTC. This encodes CSVTGQGDDEQYF.

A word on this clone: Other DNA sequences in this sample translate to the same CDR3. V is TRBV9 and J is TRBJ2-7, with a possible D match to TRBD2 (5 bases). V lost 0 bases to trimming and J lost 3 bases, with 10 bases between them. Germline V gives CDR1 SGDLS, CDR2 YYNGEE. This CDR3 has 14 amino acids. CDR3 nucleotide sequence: TGTGCCAGCAGCGTAGCGGGTGGAGGCTACGAGCAGTACTTC. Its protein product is CASSVAGGGYEQYF. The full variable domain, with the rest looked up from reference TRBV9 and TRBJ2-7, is DSGVTQTPKHLITATGQRVTLRCSPRSGDLSVYWYQQSLDQGLQFLIQYYNGEERAKGNILERFSAQQFPDLHSELNLSSLELGDSALYFCASSVAGGGYEQYFGPGTRLTVT.

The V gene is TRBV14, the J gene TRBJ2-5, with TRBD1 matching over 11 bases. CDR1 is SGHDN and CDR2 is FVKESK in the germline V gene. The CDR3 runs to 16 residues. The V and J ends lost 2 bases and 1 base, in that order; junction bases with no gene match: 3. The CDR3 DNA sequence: TGTGCCAGCAGCCAATGGACAGGGGGCGGCCAAGAGACCCAGTACTTC. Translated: CASSQWTGGGQETQYF. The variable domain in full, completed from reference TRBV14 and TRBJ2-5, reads EAGVTQFPSHSVIEKGQTVTLRCDPISGHDNLYWYRRVMGKEIKFLLHFVKESKQDESGMPNNRFLAERTGGTYSTLKVQPAELEDSGVYFCASSQWTGGGQETQYFGPGTRLLVL.

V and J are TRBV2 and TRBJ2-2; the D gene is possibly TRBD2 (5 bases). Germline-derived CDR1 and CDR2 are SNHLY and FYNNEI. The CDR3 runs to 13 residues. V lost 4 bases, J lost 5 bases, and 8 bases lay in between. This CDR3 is CASSGRGTGELFF. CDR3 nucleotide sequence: TGTGCCAGCAGTGGACGGGGAACCGGGGAGCTGTTTTTT.

In nucleotides, the CDR3 is TGCGCCAGCAGTTATTTCGTCGTGGGAGACACCGGGGAGCTGTTTTTT. It specifies CASSYFVVGDTGELFF. The rearrangement joins TRBV5-1 to TRBJ2-2, with a possible D match to TRBD2 (5 bases). CDR3 length: 16 residues. Trimming took 5 bases from V and 3 from J, leaving 17 bases between them. Germline V CDR1 and CDR2: SGHRS, YFSETQ.

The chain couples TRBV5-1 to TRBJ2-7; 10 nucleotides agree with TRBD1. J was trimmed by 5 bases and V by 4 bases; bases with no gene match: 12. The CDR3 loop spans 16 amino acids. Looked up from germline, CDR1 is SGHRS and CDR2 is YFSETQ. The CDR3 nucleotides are TGCGCCAGCAGCCCAGGACAGGGGGGGATAGCTGACGAGCAGTACTTC. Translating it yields CASSPGQGGIADEQYF.

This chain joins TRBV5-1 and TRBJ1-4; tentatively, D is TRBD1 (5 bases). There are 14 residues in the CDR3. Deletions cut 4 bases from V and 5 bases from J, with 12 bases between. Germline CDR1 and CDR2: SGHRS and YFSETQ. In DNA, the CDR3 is TGCGCCAGCAGCCAGGGCCTGGGGAATGAAAAACTGTTTTTT. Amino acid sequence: CASSQGLGNEKLFF.

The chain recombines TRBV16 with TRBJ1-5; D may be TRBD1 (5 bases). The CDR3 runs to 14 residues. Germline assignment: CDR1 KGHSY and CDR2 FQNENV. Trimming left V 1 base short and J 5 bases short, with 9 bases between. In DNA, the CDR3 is TGTGCCAGCAGCCAATTTAGGGGATATCAGCCCCAGCATTTT. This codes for CASSQFRGYQPQHF.

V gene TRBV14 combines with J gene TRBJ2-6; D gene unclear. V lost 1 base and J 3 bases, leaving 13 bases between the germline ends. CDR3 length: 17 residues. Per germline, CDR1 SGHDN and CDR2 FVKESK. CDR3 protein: CASSQVGLKDGANVLTF. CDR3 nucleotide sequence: TGTGCCAGCAGCCAAGTGGGTCTGAAAGATGGGGCCAACGTCCTGACTTTC.

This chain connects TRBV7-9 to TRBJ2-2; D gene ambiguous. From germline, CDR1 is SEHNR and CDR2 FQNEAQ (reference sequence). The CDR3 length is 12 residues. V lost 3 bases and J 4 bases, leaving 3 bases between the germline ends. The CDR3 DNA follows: TGTGCCAGCAGCTTTGGCACCGGGGAGCTGTTTTTT. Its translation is CASSFGTGELFF.